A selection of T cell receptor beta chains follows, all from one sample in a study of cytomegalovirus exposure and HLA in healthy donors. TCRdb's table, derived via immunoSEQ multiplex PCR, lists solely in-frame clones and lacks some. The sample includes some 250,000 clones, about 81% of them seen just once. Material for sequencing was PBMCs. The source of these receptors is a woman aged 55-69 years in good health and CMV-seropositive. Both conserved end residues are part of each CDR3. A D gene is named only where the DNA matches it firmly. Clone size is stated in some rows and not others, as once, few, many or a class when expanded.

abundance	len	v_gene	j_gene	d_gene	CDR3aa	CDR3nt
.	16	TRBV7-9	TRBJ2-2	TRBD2	CASSDTSGRQAGELFF	TGTGCCAGCAGCGACACTAGCGGGAGGCAGGCCGGGGAGCTGTTTTTT
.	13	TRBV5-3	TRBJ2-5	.	CGASEGAKETQYF	TGTGGGGCGTCGGAGGGGGCGAAAGAGACCCAGTACTTC
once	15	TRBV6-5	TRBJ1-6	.	CATAGPSSYNSPLHF	TGTGCCACCGCAGGGCCCAGCTCCTATAATTCACCCCTCCACTTT
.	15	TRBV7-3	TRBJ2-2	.	CASSPSGTNTGELFF	TGTGCCAGCAGCCCATCCGGGACAAACACCGGGGAGCTGTTTTTT
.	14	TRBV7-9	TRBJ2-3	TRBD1	CASSFDRESDTQYF	TGTGCCAGCAGCTTCGACAGGGAGTCAGATACGCAGTATTTT
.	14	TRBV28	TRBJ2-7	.	CASSLSGGTYEQYF	TGTGCCAGCAGTCTCTCCGGCGGGACCTACGAGCAGTACTTC
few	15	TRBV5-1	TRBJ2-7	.	CASSLKGGALYEQYF	TGCGCCAGCAGCCTGAAGGGGGGGGCTCTCTACGAGCAGTACTTC
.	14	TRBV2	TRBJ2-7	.	CASSETGFGYEQYF	TGTGCCAGCAGTGAAACCGGGTTTGGCTACGAGCAGTACTTC
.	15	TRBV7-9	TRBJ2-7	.	CASSLDGQGTASQYF	TGTGCCAGCAGCTTAGATGGTCAGGGCACCGCTTCGCAGTACTTC
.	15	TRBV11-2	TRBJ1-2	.	CASSLEADSYYGYTF	TGTGCCAGCAGCTTAGAGGCGGACAGCTACTATGGCTACACCTTC
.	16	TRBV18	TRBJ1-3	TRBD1	CASSPGQVFSGNTIYF	TGTGCCAGCTCACCCGGACAGGTTTTCTCTGGAAACACCATATATTTT
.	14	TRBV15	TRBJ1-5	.	CATSEGGGRQPQHF	TGTGCCACCAGCGAGGGGGGGGGACGGCAGCCCCAGCATTTT
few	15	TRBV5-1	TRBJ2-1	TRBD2	CASRPRTSAHNEQFF	TGCGCCAGCAGACCCAGGACTAGCGCACACAATGAGCAGTTCTTC
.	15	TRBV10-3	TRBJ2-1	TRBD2	CAISLTSGSYNEQFF	TGTGCCATCAGCTTGACTAGCGGGTCCTACAATGAGCAGTTCTTC
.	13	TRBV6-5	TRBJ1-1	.	CASSGQPQGEAFF	TGTGCCAGCAGTGGGCAGCCCCAGGGGGAAGCTTTCTTT
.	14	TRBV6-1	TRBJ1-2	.	CASLQGMNRNGYTF	TGTGCCAGCTTACAGGGAATGAACCGAAATGGCTACACCTTC
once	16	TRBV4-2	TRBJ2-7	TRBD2	CASSQDSASGAYEQYF	TGTGCCAGCAGCCAAGATTCAGCTAGCGGGGCCTACGAGCAGTACTTC
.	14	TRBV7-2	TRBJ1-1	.	CASSFRGGNTEAFF	TGTGCCAGCAGCTTCCGGGGAGGAAACACTGAAGCTTTCTTT
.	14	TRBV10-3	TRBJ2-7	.	CAISEARIRYEQYF	TGTGCCATCAGTGAAGCTAGGATTCGCTACGAGCAGTACTTC
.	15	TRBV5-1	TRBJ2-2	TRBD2	CASSSGLANTGELFF	TGCGCCAGCAGCTCGGGACTAGCGAACACCGGGGAGCTGTTTTTT
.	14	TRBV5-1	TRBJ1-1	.	CASSYGQSYTEAFF	TGCGCCAGCAGCTACGGACAGAGTTACACTGAAGCTTTCTTT
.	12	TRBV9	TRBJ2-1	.	CASSSAGNEQFF	TGTGCCAGCAGCTCCGCGGGTAATGAGCAGTTCTTC
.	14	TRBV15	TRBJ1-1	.	CATSRLTVNTEAFF	TGTGCCACCAGCAGGCTTACTGTTAACACTGAAGCTTTCTTT
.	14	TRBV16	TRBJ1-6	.	CASSQSGGNSPLHF	TGTGCCAGCAGCCAATCGGGGGGTAATTCACCCCTCCACTTT
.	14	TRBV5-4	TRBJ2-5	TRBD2	CASSSTSGQETQYF	TGTGCCAGCAGCTCCACTAGCGGCCAAGAGACCCAGTACTTC
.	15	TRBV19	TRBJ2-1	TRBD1	CASGRGQGSLNEQFF	TGTGCCAGTGGCCGGGGACAGGGATCCCTCAATGAGCAGTTCTTC
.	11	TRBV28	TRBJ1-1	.	CASSLSTEAFF	TGTGCCAGCAGTCTTAGTACTGAAGCTTTCTTT
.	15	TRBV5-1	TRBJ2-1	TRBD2	CASSYLAGGHNEQFF	TGCGCCAGCAGCTACTTAGCGGGAGGACACAATGAGCAGTTCTTC
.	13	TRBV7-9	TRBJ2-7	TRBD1	CATIGQGAEEQYF	TGTGCCACCATCGGACAGGGGGCTGAAGAGCAGTACTTC
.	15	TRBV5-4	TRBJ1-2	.	CASRSGKQGSYGYTF	TGTGCCAGCAGGTCAGGGAAGCAGGGGTCCTATGGCTACACCTTC
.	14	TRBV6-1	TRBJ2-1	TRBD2	CASKIAGEMDEQFF	TGTGCCAGCAAAATAGCGGGAGAGATGGATGAGCAGTTCTTC
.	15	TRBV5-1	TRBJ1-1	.	CASSFTTGSNTEAFF	TGCGCCAGCAGTTTCACGACAGGCTCGAACACTGAAGCTTTCTTT
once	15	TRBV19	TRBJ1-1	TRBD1	CASSFRDSMNTEAFF	TGTGCCAGTAGTTTCCGGGACAGTATGAACACTGAAGCTTTCTTT
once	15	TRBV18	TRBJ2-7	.	CASSHSTGSSYEQYF	TGTGCCAGCTCACACTCGACAGGCAGCTCCTACGAGCAGTACTTC
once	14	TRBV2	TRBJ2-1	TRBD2	CASASSGRVNEQFF	TGTGCCAGTGCCTCTAGCGGGAGAGTCAATGAGCAGTTCTTC
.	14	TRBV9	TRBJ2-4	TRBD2	CASSVSQTTSDQCF	TGTGCCAGCAGCGTATCACAAACTACTAGCGATCAATGCTTC
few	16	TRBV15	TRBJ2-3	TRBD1	CATSRPGQGVSDTQYF	TGTGCCACCAGCAGACCGGGACAGGGGGTCTCAGATACGCAGTATTTT
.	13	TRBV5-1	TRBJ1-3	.	CASSLAGVDTIYF	TGCGCCAGCAGCTTGGCAGGGGTAGACACCATATATTTT
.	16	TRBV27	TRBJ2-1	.	CASSTSPWAENNEQFF	TGTGCCAGCAGTACCTCCCCATGGGCAGAAAACAATGAGCAGTTCTTC
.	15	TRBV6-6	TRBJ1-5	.	CASSYSPGRNQPQHF	TGTGCCAGCAGTTACTCCCCAGGTCGAAATCAGCCCCAGCATTTT
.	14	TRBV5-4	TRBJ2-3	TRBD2	CASSLAGGGRTQYF	TGTGCCAGCAGCTTGGCCGGGGGAGGGCGTACGCAGTATTTT
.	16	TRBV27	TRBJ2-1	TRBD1	CASSYTGTGASNEQFF	TGTGCCAGCAGTTATACCGGGACAGGGGCCTCCAATGAGCAGTTCTTC
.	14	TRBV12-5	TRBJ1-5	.	CASGLVGSNQPQHF	TGTGCTAGTGGTTTGGTCGGTAGCAATCAGCCCCAGCATTTT
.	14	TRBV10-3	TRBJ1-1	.	CAIRTGTRNTEAFF	TGTGCCATCAGGACCGGGACACGGAACACTGAAGCTTTCTTT
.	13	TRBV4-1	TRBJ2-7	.	CASSQVVSREQYF	TGCGCCAGCAGCCAAGTGGTGAGCCGGGAGCAGTACTTC
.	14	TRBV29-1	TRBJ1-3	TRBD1	CSVGQGGTGNTIYF	TGCAGCGTGGGACAGGGGGGGACAGGAAACACCATATATTTT
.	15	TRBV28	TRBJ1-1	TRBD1	CASRGTGVNKNEAFF	TGTGCCAGCAGAGGAACAGGGGTGAATAAGAACGAAGCTTTCTTT
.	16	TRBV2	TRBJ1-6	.	CASRNTRAGLNSPLHF	TGTGCCAGCAGGAACACAAGGGCAGGACTCAATTCACCCCTCCACTTT
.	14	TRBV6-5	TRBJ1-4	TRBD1	CASSRDRGSEKLFF	TGTGCCAGCAGTCGGGACAGGGGAAGTGAAAAACTGTTTTTT
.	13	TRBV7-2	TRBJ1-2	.	CASSRNYGYGYTF	TGTGCCAGCAGCCGAAACTATGGCTATGGCTACACCTTC
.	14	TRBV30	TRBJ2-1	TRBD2	CAWSKGLADDEQFF	TGTGCCTGGAGCAAGGGACTAGCAGACGATGAGCAGTTCTTC
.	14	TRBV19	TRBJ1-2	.	CASSIETGGYGYTF	TGTGCCAGTAGTATAGAAACAGGTGGTTATGGCTACACCTTC
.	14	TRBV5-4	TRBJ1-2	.	CASSLGVEVYGYTF	TGTGCCAGCAGCTTGGGTGTAGAGGTCTATGGCTACACCTTC